This T cell receptor beta chain stems from a study of shared clonotypes between healthy human individuals. Notes on the study in general: It was the non-shared clonotypes that had lower generation probabilities than clonotypes shared by all four donors.

Positive CCR7 selection of CD45RO-negative cells yielded the naive CD8 cells, and terminally differentiated effector memory CD45RA+ cells were excluded. The study enrolled healthy HIV-negative adults without recent acute infections or vaccinations as donors. From germline, CDR1 is MRHNA and CDR2 SNTAGT. Trimming left V 6 bases short and J 5 bases short, with 14 bases between. The CDR3 loop spans 15 amino acids. Assay: immunoSEQ multiplex PCR; the TCRdb copy retains only in-frame clones and omits some. The profile covers some 2.1 million clones, with about 94% appearing a single time and more than 0.95% taken by the ten largest. With regard to this clone: The target antigen is unknown.

Sequenced sample: naive CD8+ T cells sorted from blood. The rearrangement links TRBV6-4 to TRBJ1-6; D is unclear. The TCR originated in a man between 18 and 29 years old in good health. CDR3 DNA sequence: TGTGCCAGCAGCCCCCTCCCCGAGCATAATTCACCCCTCCACTTT. It codes for CASSPLPEHNSPLHF.